The rows below give T cell receptor beta chains drawn from one sample of a study of cytomegalovirus exposure and HLA in healthy donors. Here immunoSEQ multiplex PCR was the method, and the copy in TCRdb shows in-frame clones only, minus some. The sample yields approximately 160,000 clones, roughly 80% seen once. The sequencing sample was made of PBMCs. Receptor source: a human donor in good health. CDR3s include the opening cysteine and the closing phenylalanine or tryptophan.

v_call: TRBV11-1; j_call: TRBJ2-7; cdr3_aa: CASQVGQGGYEQYF
v_call: TRBV2; j_call: TRBJ2-1; cdr3_aa: CASSDRGTSGGAGQFF
v_call: TRBV7-2; j_call: TRBJ1-6; cdr3_aa: CASSLLGPDNSPLHF
v_call: TRBV7-9; j_call: TRBJ2-7; cdr3_aa: CASSLVGSGAYEQYF
v_call: TRBV2; j_call: TRBJ1-2; cdr3_aa: CASSPREGNYGYTF
v_call: TRBV6-5; j_call: TRBJ1-2; cdr3_aa: CASRNGGEAGYTF
v_call: TRBV18; j_call: TRBJ1-4; cdr3_aa: CASSPQSQGGEKLFF
v_call: TRBV4-3; j_call: TRBJ2-7; cdr3_aa: CASSQDSGGQREQYF
v_call: TRBV5-1; j_call: TRBJ2-5; cdr3_aa: CASTQGSKETQYF
v_call: TRBV5-1; j_call: TRBJ2-1; cdr3_aa: CASSFLLAGENNEQFF
v_call: TRBV5-1; j_call: TRBJ1-1; cdr3_aa: CASSLGLRLMNTEAFF
v_call: TRBV7-9; j_call: TRBJ2-7; cdr3_aa: CASSSGSGIYEQYF
v_call: TRBV5-4; j_call: -; cdr3_aa: CASSLRQDPFGEQYF
v_call: TRBV7-2; j_call: TRBJ2-1; cdr3_aa: CASSARLAGGPGEQFF
v_call: TRBV5-1; j_call: TRBJ2-2; cdr3_aa: CASSPGTGELFF
v_call: TRBV7-9; j_call: TRBJ2-7; cdr3_aa: CASSPQIPGSYEQYF
v_call: TRBV27; j_call: TRBJ2-7; cdr3_aa: CASSSGTSQREQYF
v_call: TRBV7-9; j_call: TRBJ2-3; cdr3_aa: CASSLTQGPEGTQYF
v_call: TRBV18; j_call: TRBJ1-1; cdr3_aa: CASLPLGAGESTEAFF
v_call: TRBV5-1; j_call: TRBJ2-7; cdr3_aa: CASSLFGGEGIEQYF
v_call: TRBV28; j_call: TRBJ1-6; cdr3_aa: CASSYPIDRTPLHF
v_call: TRBV29-1; j_call: TRBJ1-3; cdr3_aa: CSATGQGFGNTIYF
v_call: TRBV4-1; j_call: TRBJ1-5; cdr3_aa: CASSTRQRDQPQHF
v_call: TRBV4-3; j_call: TRBJ1-3; cdr3_aa: CASSQDRTSGNTIYF
v_call: TRBV11-3; j_call: TRBJ1-2; cdr3_aa: CASSLFFQDSKPDYGYTF
v_call: TRBV10-3; j_call: TRBJ1-1; cdr3_aa: CAIRGTENTEAFF